The sequence of this TCR beta chain was determined in a study of cytomegalovirus exposure and HLA in healthy donors. PCR used 60 Vbeta primers and 13 Jbeta primers. Measured with immunoSEQ multiplex PCR; TCRdb has only the in-frame clones, and not every one. The data contain 150,000 to 200,000 clones, around nine tenths of them singletons. In regard to this clone: Its antigen is currently unknown.

The V gene end was trimmed by 4 bases and the J gene end by 2 bases; junction bases not matched to a gene: 9. The CDR3 spans 16 residues. Germline values: CDR1 MNHNS, CDR2 SASEGT. Overall study results and limits: The study designated 150 to 200 TCR beta chains cytomegalovirus-associated. As immune exposure information, only CMV serostatus was available. A later analysis found common viral pathogens apparently linked to several of the most significant clusters. Reports credit the classifier with highly specific, highly sensitive diagnosis of cytomegalovirus status.

The sequencing input was PBMCs. The sequence was collected from a woman aged 18-29 years in good health and CMV-seronegative. The chain joins TRBV6-1 to TRBJ1-2; 8 positions match TRBD1. The CDR3 loop is CASSGLLRTGNYGYTF. The DNA for the CDR3 is TGTGCCAGCAGTGGGCTTTTAAGGACAGGGAACTATGGCTACACCTTC.